This T cell receptor (beta chain) was sequenced for a study of blood T cell repertoires in COVID-19. Measured with immunoSEQ multiplex PCR; TCRdb has only the in-frame clones, and not every one. The sample lists some 300,000 clones; around 90% were seen once. Cohort allocation depended upon clinical history that participants reported. Donors in Cohort 3 who had recovered were those with two negative PCRs, healthcare professional clearance, or resolution of their symptoms. Germline CDR1 and CDR2: SGHKS and YYEKEE (reference sequence). Trimming stripped 3 bases from V and 10 bases from J, with 14 bases between. This CDR3 spans 14 amino acids.

The chain joins TRBV5-5 to TRBJ1-6, with D possibly TRBD1 on 5 matching bases. Sequencing was performed on PBMCs or T cells enriched from blood (not recorded which). The clonotype was recovered from a woman aged 30 to 39 who had recovered from COVID-19. CDR3 sequence reads: CASSSLGDRSPLHF. CDR3 DNA: TGTGCCAGCAGCTCCCTAGGGGATAGGTCACCCCTCCACTTT.